These T cell receptor beta chains were read from a single sample in a study of cytomegalovirus exposure and HLA in healthy donors. TCRdb keeps only in-frame clones here, not all; method: immunoSEQ multiplex PCR. The sample holds 150,000 to 200,000 clones, roughly 80% seen once. Sequenced input: PBMCs. These receptors all come from a male donor in good health and CMV-seropositive. Each CDR3 is given with its conserved first and last residue. A D gene is named only where the DNA matches it firmly. The size field is filled for only some rows; it gives once, few, many or a size class.

CDR3: CASSQSSGGVYGYTF
DNA: TGCGCCAGCAGCCAATCATCAGGCGGGGTTTATGGCTACACCTTC
V: TRBV4-1
size: .
D: .
J: TRBJ1-2

CDR3: CASSFGGVGYGYTF
DNA: TGTGCCAGCAGCTTCGGGGGGGTCGGCTATGGCTACACCTTC
V: TRBV28
size: .
D: .
J: TRBJ1-2

CDR3: CSGNRDTEAFF
DNA: TGCAGCGGAAACAGGGACACTGAAGCTTTCTTT
V: TRBV29-1
size: .
D: .
J: TRBJ1-1

CDR3: CATYDFGGSTDTQYF
DNA: TGTGCCACCTACGACTTTGGGGGGAGCACAGATACGCAGTATTTT
V: TRBV19
size: .
D: .
J: TRBJ2-3

CDR3: CAISEQGGAAIQYF
DNA: TGTGCCATCAGTGAGCAAGGGGGAGCGGCCATTCAGTACTTC
V: TRBV10-3
size: .
D: .
J: TRBJ2-4

CDR3: CASSFSGGGGYTF
DNA: TGTGCCAGCAGCTTTTCGGGGGGCGGAGGCTACACCTTC
V: TRBV11-2
size: .
D: .
J: TRBJ1-2

CDR3: CASSEREEGNQPQHF
DNA: TGTGCCAGCAGTGAACGGGAGGAGGGCAATCAGCCCCAGCATTTT
V: TRBV6-1
size: .
D: .
J: TRBJ1-5

CDR3: CASIPTSGSEQFF
DNA: TGTGCCAGTATCCCGACTAGCGGGAGTGAGCAGTTCTTC
V: TRBV19
size: .
D: TRBD2
J: TRBJ2-1

CDR3: CASSLGYVGATEAFF
DNA: TGTGCCAGCAGCTTGGGTTATGTAGGGGCCACTGAAGCTTTCTTT
V: TRBV5-6
size: .
D: .
J: TRBJ1-1

CDR3: CASSPTGSGGVNEQFF
DNA: TGCGCCAGCAGCCCCACGGGGAGCGGGGGGGTCAATGAGCAGTTCTTC
V: TRBV4-3
size: few
D: TRBD2
J: TRBJ2-1

CDR3: CASGGQGGTEAFF
DNA: TGTGCCAGCGGGGGACAGGGCGGCACTGAAGCTTTCTTT
V: TRBV11-2
size: .
D: TRBD1
J: TRBJ1-1

CDR3: CASSSGTGSEKLFF
DNA: TGTGCCAGCAGCTCCGGGACAGGGAGTGAAAAACTGTTTTTT
V: TRBV7-6
size: few
D: TRBD1
J: TRBJ1-4

CDR3: CACENEAFF
DNA: TGTGCCTGCGAAAACGAGGCTTTCTTT
V: TRBV30
size: few
D: .
J: TRBJ1-1

CDR3: CAHEAGESNIQYF
DNA: TGTGCCCACGAAGCGGGAGAATCAAACATTCAGTACTTC
V: TRBV30
size: .
D: TRBD2
J: TRBJ2-4

CDR3: CASSSHDSKGARTEAFF
DNA: TGTGCCAGCAGCTCCCACGACTCGAAGGGGGCTAGAACTGAAGCTTTCTTT
V: TRBV7-9
size: .
D: TRBD1
J: TRBJ1-1

CDR3: CASSYTVSYGYTF
DNA: TGTGCCAGCAGTTACACCGTGAGCTATGGCTACACCTTC
V: TRBV6-5
size: few
D: .
J: TRBJ1-2

CDR3: CASKSWEVGTDTQYF
DNA: TGTGCCAGCAAATCGTGGGAGGTAGGGACAGATACGCAGTATTTT
V: TRBV6-1
size: few
D: .
J: TRBJ2-3